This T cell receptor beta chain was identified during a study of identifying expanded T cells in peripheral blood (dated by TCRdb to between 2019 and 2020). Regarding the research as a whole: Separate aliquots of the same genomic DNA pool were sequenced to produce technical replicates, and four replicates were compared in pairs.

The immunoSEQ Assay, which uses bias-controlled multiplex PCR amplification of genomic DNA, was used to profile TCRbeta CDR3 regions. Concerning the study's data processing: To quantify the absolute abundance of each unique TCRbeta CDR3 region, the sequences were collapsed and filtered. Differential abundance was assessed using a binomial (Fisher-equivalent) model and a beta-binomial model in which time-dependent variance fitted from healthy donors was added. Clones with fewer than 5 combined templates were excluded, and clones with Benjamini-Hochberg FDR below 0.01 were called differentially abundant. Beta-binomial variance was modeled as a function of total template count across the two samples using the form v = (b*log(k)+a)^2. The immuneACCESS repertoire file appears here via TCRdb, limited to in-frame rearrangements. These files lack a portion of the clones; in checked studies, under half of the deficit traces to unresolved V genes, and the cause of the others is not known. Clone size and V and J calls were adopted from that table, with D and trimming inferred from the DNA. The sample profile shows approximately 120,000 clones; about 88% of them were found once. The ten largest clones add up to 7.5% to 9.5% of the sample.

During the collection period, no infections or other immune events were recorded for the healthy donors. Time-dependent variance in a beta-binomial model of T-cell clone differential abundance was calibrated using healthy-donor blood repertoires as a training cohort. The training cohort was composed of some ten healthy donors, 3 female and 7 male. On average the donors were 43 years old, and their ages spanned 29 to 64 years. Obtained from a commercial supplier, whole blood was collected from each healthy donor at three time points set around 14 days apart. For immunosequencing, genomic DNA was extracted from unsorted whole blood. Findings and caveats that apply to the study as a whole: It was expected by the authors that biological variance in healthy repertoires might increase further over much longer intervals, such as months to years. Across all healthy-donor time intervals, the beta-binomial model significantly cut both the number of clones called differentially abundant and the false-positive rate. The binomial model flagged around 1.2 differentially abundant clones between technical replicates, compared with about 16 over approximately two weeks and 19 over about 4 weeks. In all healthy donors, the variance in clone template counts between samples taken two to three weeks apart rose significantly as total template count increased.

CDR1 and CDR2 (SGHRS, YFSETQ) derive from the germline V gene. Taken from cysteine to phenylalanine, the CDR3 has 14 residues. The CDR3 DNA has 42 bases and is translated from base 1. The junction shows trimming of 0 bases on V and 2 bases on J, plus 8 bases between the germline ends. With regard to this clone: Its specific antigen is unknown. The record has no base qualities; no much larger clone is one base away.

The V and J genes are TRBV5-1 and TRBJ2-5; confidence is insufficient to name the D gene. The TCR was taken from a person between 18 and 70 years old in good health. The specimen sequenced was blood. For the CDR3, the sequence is CASSLGGFQETQYF. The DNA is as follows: TGCGCCAGCAGCTTGGGTGGATTTCAAGAGACCCAGTACTTC.